Each of the 7 T cell receptor beta chains below was sequenced from the same sample in a study of OX40 agonist ivuxolimab in advanced cancers. The assay was immunoSEQ multiplex PCR, and TCRdb's table has in-frame clones only and misses some. The data show 15,000 or so clones, with roughly 82% seen just once and around 2.4% held by the top ten. Sequencing was performed on CD4+ or CD8+ T cells sorted from blood, taken in a trial of the OX40 agonist ivuxolimab. The receptors were sampled from an adult with an advanced solid tumor such as melanoma, head and neck, liver or kidney cancer.

The chain couples TRBV5-4 to TRBJ1-1; 8 positions match TRBD1. This CDR3 has 14 residues. V shed 4 bases, J shed 4 bases, and the junction held 6 bases outside the gene matches. Germline loops: CDR1 SGHNT, CDR2 YYREEE (reference sequence). The DNA of the CDR3 is TGTGCCAGCAGCACACAGGGGGTTGGCACTGAAGCTTTCTTT. It translates to CASSTQGVGTEAFF. The full variable domain, rest sourced from reference TRBV5-4 and TRBJ1-1, is ETGVTQSPTHLIKTRGQQVTLRCSSQSGHNTVSWYQQALGQGPQFIFQYYREEENGRGNFPPRFSGLQFPNYSSELNVNALELDDSALYLCASSTQGVGTEAFFGQGTRLTVV.

This chain links TRBV6-5 with TRBJ2-5, with TRBD1 identical over 7 bases. The trim removed 3 bases at V and 5 bases at J, leaving 9 bases unmatched. The CDR3 is 15 residues long. CDR1 MNHEY and CDR2 SVGAGI come from the germline V gene. In DNA, the CDR3 is TGTGCCAGCAGTTATTCTACAGGGGTTAGGGAGACCCAGTACTTC. It specifies CASSYSTGVRETQYF.

The rearrangement uses TRBV7-9 and TRBJ2-7; the D is unclear. The V gene lost 5 bases and the J gene lost 3 bases, with 8 bases spanning the gap. The CDR3 runs to 12 residues. CDR1 and CDR2 from the germline V gene are SEHNR and FQNEAQ (reference sequence). In nucleotides, the CDR3 is TGTGCCAGCAGCCGGGCCGACTACGAGCAGTACTTC. Residues: CASSRADYEQYF.

The CDR3 DNA reads TGTGCCAGCAGCGTAGACTGGGGGCCTTCCTACGAGCAGTACTTC. Residues: CASSVDWGPSYEQYF. The chain combines TRBV9 with TRBJ2-7; D is possibly TRBD1 (6 bases). The V gene's germline CDR1 is SGDLS and CDR2 YYNGEE. There are 15 residues in the CDR3. Deletions cut 0 bases from V and 1 base from J, with 11 bases between.

The chain links TRBV6-5 to TRBJ1-1, with D possibly TRBD1 on 6 matching bases. The CDR3 is 15 amino acids. Germline V lookup: CDR1 MNHEY, CDR2 SVGAGI. The V and J ends lost 8 bases and 7 bases respectively, with 23 bases between them. The DNA for the CDR3 is TGTGCCAGCCAGTCCCTTCTGAGGATGACAGGTGAAGCTTTCTTT. Its translation: CASQSLLRMTGEAFF.

J is TRBJ2-6 and V is TRBV5-4; D possibly corresponds to TRBD1 (6 bases). This CDR3 has 15 residues. Trimming removed 0 bases from V and 2 bases from J, with 6 bases in between. Germline V lookup: CDR1 SGHNT, CDR2 YYREEE (reference sequence). The CDR3 DNA sequence: TGTGCCAGCAGCTTGGACAGGGCTGGGGCCAACGTCCTGACTTTC. It codes for CASSLDRAGANVLTF.

The chain joins TRBV15 to TRBJ2-2, with a tentative D call TRBD2 (5 bases). Trimming shortened V by 4 bases and J by 1 base, and 10 bases separated the two germline ends. The CDR3 spans 15 residues. Germline V lookup: CDR1 LNHNV, CDR2 YYDKDF (reference sequence). The DNA for the CDR3 is TGTGCCACCAGCATTCGAGGGTTGAACACCGGGGAGCTGTTTTTT. Translated, it gives CATSIRGLNTGELFF.